The 7 T cell receptor beta chains given below trace back to one sample, sequenced in a study of blood T cell repertoires in COVID-19. Profiled with immunoSEQ multiplex PCR; TCRdb holds only in-frame clones, not every one. The sample lists 200,000 to 300,000 clones; more than 85% were seen once. Material for sequencing was peripheral blood. These receptors were taken from a person under 35 with COVID-19, enrolled during active disease.

The J gene is TRBJ2-2, the V gene TRBV19; D not resolved. V was cut by 5 bases and J by 3 bases, with 7 bases left in between. The length of the CDR3 is 13 residues. Germline V gene lookup returns CDR1 LNHDA and CDR2 SQIVND (reference sequence). In nucleotides, the CDR3 is TGTGCCAGTAGTTTAGTAGACACCGGGGAGCTGTTTTTT. It specifies CASSLVDTGELFF.

This clone has just a few counts. The V call is TRBV7-2, the J call TRBJ2-2; D unresolved. The V gene lost 2 bases and the J gene lost 6 bases, with 4 bases spanning the gap. This CDR3 spans 12 amino acids. Germline assignment: CDR1 SGHTA and CDR2 FQGNSA. The CDR3 bases are TGTGCCAGCAGCTTACCTCCCGGGGAGCTGTTTTTT. It yields the protein CASSLPPGELFF.

V gene TRBV5-1 combines with J gene TRBJ2-2, with D possibly matching TRBD2 (6 bases). The length of the CDR3 is 15 residues. Trimming shortened V by 0 bases and J by 4 bases, and 10 bases separated the two germline ends. The V gene's germline CDR1 is SGHRS and CDR2 YFSETQ. CDR3 nucleotides: TGCGCCAGCAGCTTGGAGAGACTAGGCACCGGGGAGCTGTTTTTT. It codes for CASSLERLGTGELFF.

The V call is TRBV5-1, the J call TRBJ2-3; 8 bases are shared with TRBD2. CDR1 SGHRS and CDR2 YFSETQ come from the germline V gene. J lost 0 bases, V lost 0 bases, and 24 bases had no gene match. The CDR3 is made up of 23 amino acids. The CDR3 loop is CASSLEDWREDSLFSSSTDTQYF. CDR3 DNA: TGCGCCAGCAGCTTGGAGGATTGGCGGGAGGACTCCCTCTTCTCTTCTAGCACAGATACGCAGTATTTT.

The chain is built from TRBV9 and TRBJ2-2, with a tentative D call TRBD2 (6 bases). Germline values: CDR1 SGDLS, CDR2 YYNGEE. V was trimmed by 0 bases and J by 9 bases, leaving 12 bases between them. There are 14 residues in the CDR3. CDR3 in amino acids: CASSVGSGARELFF. CDR3 coding DNA: TGTGCCAGCAGCGTAGGTAGCGGAGCACGGGAGCTGTTTTTT.

The chain recombines TRBV12-3 or TRBV12-4 with TRBJ1-2, with a possible D match to TRBD1 (5 bases). CDR3 length equals 12 residues. The V gene lost 6 bases and the J gene lost 6 bases, with 11 bases spanning the gap. The CDR3 sequence is CASSLGGNGYTF. DNA of the CDR3: TGTGCCAGCAGCCTCGGGGGAAATGGCTACACCTTC.

The chain is built from TRBV29-1 and TRBJ2-7, with 8 bases lining up with TRBD2. V shed 5 bases and J 3 bases; nucleotides not matched to a gene: 6. The length of the CDR3 is 13 residues. Germline-derived CDR1 and CDR2 are SQVTM and ANQGSEA. The CDR3 bases are TGCAGCGTTCGGGGCGGGAGGAGCTACGAGCAGTACTTC. As protein: CSVRGGRSYEQYF.